These 7 T cell receptor beta chains were all obtained from the same sample, sequenced in a study of beta chain features in type 1 diabetes. Findings of the study overall: Across all four CD4+ subsets, people with type 1 diabetes showed modestly shorter TCRB CDR3s.

For these TCRs, the target antigens are not known. What was sequenced were expressed TCRB transcripts, since all of the isolated RNA had been reverse transcribed. TCRdb's copy holds only in-frame clones and misses some; the assay was immunoSEQ multiplex PCR. The sample lists approximately 250,000 clones, about a sixth occurring once. The sample taken for sequencing was naive CD4+ T cells from blood. The receptor set was obtained from a young man with type 1 diabetes.

This clone was detected only a few times. The chain employs TRBV7-3 and TRBJ2-1, with 10 bases lining up with TRBD2. The CDR3 runs to 19 residues. Germline V gene sequence: CDR1 SGHTA, CDR2 FQGTGA. The trim removed 0 bases at V and 7 bases at J, leaving 15 bases unmatched. The CDR3 reads CASSLTPRLAGADGNEQFF. CDR3 DNA sequence: TGTGCCAGCAGCTTAACCCCCCGGCTAGCGGGAGCCGATGGGAATGAGCAGTTCTTC.

The V gene is TRBV7-9, the J gene TRBJ2-6, with a possible D match to TRBD2 (6 bases). The CDR3 is 19 amino acids. The germline V and J ends were trimmed by 7 bases and 4 bases, with 26 bases remaining between them. Germline V CDR1 and CDR2: SEHNR, FQNEAQ (reference sequence). This CDR3 is CASTKGGRTILSGANVLTF. CDR3 in DNA: TGTGCCAGCACAAAAGGAGGGCGGACCATACTCTCCGGGGCCAACGTCCTGACTTTC.

In its sample, this clone was seen a few times. The chain uses TRBV9 and TRBJ2-5; D is possibly TRBD1 (6 bases). TRBJ2-7 matches the DNA end more closely, so the J call is doubtful. Germline V lookup: CDR1 SGDLS, CDR2 YYNGEE. CDR3 length equals 15 residues. For the CDR3, the DNA is TGTGCCAGCAGCGAGACAGGCAGGAGCTCCTACGAGCAGTACTTC. Its translation: CASSETGRSSYEQYF.

The CDR3 reads CSAHGRVGETQYF. In nucleotides, the CDR3 is TGCAGCGCCCACGGCAGGGTAGGCGAGACCCAGTACTTC. The V gene is TRBV29-1, the J gene TRBJ2-5; D is possibly TRBD1 (5 bases). V was pared by 7 bases and J by 5 bases, with 17 bases between. In germline, CDR1 is SQVTM, CDR2 ANQGSEA. The length of the CDR3 is 13 residues.

In its sample, this clone was seen a few times. The V gene is TRBV18, the J gene TRBJ2-1, with D uncertain. Germline CDR1 is KGHSH and CDR2 is LQKENI. V was cut by 3 bases and J by 12 bases, with 15 bases left in between. The length of the CDR3 is 13 residues. The CDR3 coding sequence is TGTGCCAGCTCACCGACGGGCACGGAGTTGCAGTTCTTC. This translates into CASSPTGTELQFF.

The V gene is TRBV29-1, the J gene TRBJ2-1; D possibly corresponds to TRBD2 (6 bases). Trimming removed 0 bases from V and 9 bases from J, with 12 bases in between. Germline V gene lookup returns CDR1 SQVTM and CDR2 ANQGSEA. The CDR3 runs to 13 residues. CDR3 nucleotide sequence: TGCAGCGTTGAAGATGGCGGGATCGGTGAGCAGTTCTTC. Residues: CSVEDGGIGEQFF.

The J gene is TRBJ1-2, the V gene TRBV19; possible D gene TRBD1, 5 bases. Germline V gives CDR1 LNHDA, CDR2 SQIVND (reference sequence). V was shortened by 7 bases and J by 4 bases, with 16 bases between the two germline ends. The CDR3 runs to 14 residues. The CDR3 DNA sequence: TGTGCCAGTACCTCCAAGACAGCCCGCTATGGCTACACCTTC. The encoded protein is CASTSKTARYGYTF.